This T cell receptor beta chain came from a study of cytomegalovirus exposure and HLA in healthy donors. Findings and limits, study-wide: Among the sequence variants, a highly shared cluster was likely an artifact of sequencing.

The germline CDR1 and CDR2 sequences are SGHVS and FQNEAQ. The V and J ends lost 5 bases and 7 bases respectively, with 9 bases between them. CDR3 length equals 11 residues. The PCR made use of 60 Vbeta and 13 Jbeta primers. Data came from immunoSEQ multiplex PCR; TCRdb stores just in-frame clones and leaves some out. In the table there are about 150,000 clones, more than 9.5% of which are singletons. This clone occurred a few times. Its antigen is unidentified. The receptor's source is a man aged 45-65 years in good health and CMV-seronegative. Input material: PBMCs. V usage is TRBV7-8 and J usage is TRBJ2-7; no reliable D call. The CDR3 here is CASSPKREQYF. In DNA form, the CDR3 reads TGTGCCAGCAGCCCAAAGAGAGAGCAGTACTTC. Filled out from reference TRBV7-8 and TRBJ2-7, the complete variable domain reads GAGVSQSPRYKVAKRGQDVALRCDPISGHVSLFWYQQALGQGPEFLTYFQNEAQLDKSGLPSDRFFAERPEGSVSTLKIQRTQQEDSAVYLCASSPKREQYFGPGTRLTVT.